Listed here are 20 T cell receptor beta chains from one sample, sequenced in a study of blood T cell repertoires in COVID-19 (dated by TCRdb to about 2020). Libraries were built with the immunoSEQ multiplex PCR assay. This is the immuneACCESS table as TCRdb keeps it, with only in-frame sequences that have V and J called. A part of the clones is gone; compared with another copy, unresolved V genes explain less than half, and the rest is unexplained. The sample has about 230,000 clones on record, over 70% of them singletons. The ten top clones hold around 30% of the sample. The specimen was peripheral blood. These TCRs come from a man between 35 and 55 years old with acute or convalescent COVID-19.

V and J are TRBV6-5 and TRBJ2-5, with a tentative D call TRBD2 (6 bases). V shed 8 bases and J shed 3 bases, with 16 bases lying between them. There are 14 residues in the CDR3. Germline lookup yields CDR1 MNHEY and CDR2 SVGAGI. CDR3 region: CASATSLAEETQYF. CDR3 in DNA: TGTGCCAGCGCTACTAGCCTGGCTGAAGAGACCCAGTACTTC.

The V and J genes are TRBV6-1 and TRBJ1-5, with D possibly being TRBD1 (5 bases). Germline V CDR1 and CDR2: MNHNS, SASEGT. CDR3 length equals 15 residues. V lost 1 base, J lost 1 base, and 8 bases lay in between. Here the CDR3 reads CASSEGGASNQPQHF. CDR3 DNA: TGTGCCAGCAGTGAAGGGGGCGCGAGCAATCAGCCCCAGCATTTT.

The V gene is TRBV29-1, the J gene TRBJ2-7; D gene ambiguous. Trimming took off 2 bases at V and 3 bases at J, with 5 bases between the two ends. This CDR3 has 11 residues. Germline V gene lookup returns CDR1 SQVTM and CDR2 ANQGSEA. This CDR3 reads CSVESGYEQYF. The CDR3 nucleotides read TGCAGCGTTGAATCGGGCTACGAGCAGTACTTC.

The chain couples TRBV19 to TRBJ1-1; 8 bases fit TRBD1. CDR3 length equals 15 residues. Germline loops: CDR1 LNHDA, CDR2 SQIVND (reference sequence). The V and J ends lost 5 bases and 4 bases, in that order; junction bases with no gene match: 9. CDR3 nucleotides: TGTGCCAGTAGTGTCGTACTACAGGGGGGCACTGAAGCTTTCTTT. It encodes CASSVVLQGGTEAFF.

The V call is TRBV30, the J call TRBJ1-3; D remains unclear. CDR1 is GTSNPN and CDR2 is SVGIG in the germline V gene (reference sequence). Trimming stripped 2 bases from V and 0 bases from J, with 11 bases between. The CDR3 spans 15 residues. The CDR3 sequence is CAWSPIKSSGNTIYF. The CDR3 DNA reads TGTGCCTGGAGTCCTATAAAGAGCTCTGGAAACACCATATATTTT.

The CDR3 spells CASNGGGAWSNQPQHF. For the CDR3, the DNA is TGTGCCAGTAATGGAGGAGGGGCATGGAGTAATCAGCCCCAGCATTTT. V is TRBV19 and J is TRBJ1-5; D is possibly TRBD1 (5 bases). Germline CDR1 LNHDA, CDR2 SQIVND (reference sequence). The V end was cut by 7 bases, the J end by 4 bases, with 20 bases between. This CDR3 contains 16 residues.

The rearrangement joins TRBV20-1 to TRBJ2-1; D might be TRBD1 (5 bases). CDR1 is DFQATT and CDR2 is SNEGSKA in the germline V gene (reference sequence). Trimming left V 3 bases short and J 2 bases short, with 20 bases between. This CDR3 is 17 amino acids long. DNA for the CDR3: TGCAGTGCTAGTCCTTACCATCAACAGGCCACCTACAATGAGCAGTTCTTC. It translates to CSASPYHQQATYNEQFF.

V and J are TRBV5-6 and TRBJ2-4; weak D call: TRBD2 (5 bases). Germline CDR1 and CDR2: SGHDT and YYEEEE. CDR3 length: 19 residues. The V end lost 1 base, the J end lost 1 base, and 21 bases lay between the germline ends. The DNA for the CDR3 is TGTGCCAGCAGCTTGCACGAGAGGGTGGCCCCGCGGGCCAAAAACATTCAGTACTTC. This translates into CASSLHERVAPRAKNIQYF. The full variable domain, with the rest looked up from reference TRBV5-6 and TRBJ2-4, is DAGVTQSPTHLIKTRGQQVTLRCSPKSGHDTVSWYQQALGQGPQFIFQYYEEEERQRGNFPDRFSGHQFPNYSSELNVNALLLGDSALYLCASSLHERVAPRAKNIQYFGAGTRLSVL.

The gene calls are TRBV7-2 and TRBJ1-2; D call uncertain. Germline values: CDR1 SGHTA, CDR2 FQGNSA. Deletions cut 5 bases from V and 8 bases from J, with 15 bases between. CDR3 length equals 13 residues. The CDR3 nucleotides read TGTGCCAGCAGCCGATACGGTAGAGGCGGCTACACCTTC. Translation: CASSRYGRGGYTF. Supplemented by reference TRBV7-2 and TRBJ1-2, the full variable domain reads GAGVSQSPSNKVTEKGKDVELRCDPISGHTALYWYRQSLGQGLEFLIYFQGNSAPDKSGLPSDRFSAERTGGSVSTLTIQRTQQEDSAVYLCASSRYGRGGYTFGSGTRLTVV.

The chain has TRBV10-3 and TRBJ1-1, with D unresolved. The germline V and J ends were trimmed by 3 bases and 6 bases, with 14 bases remaining between them. The CDR3 sequence is 14 residues long. CDR1 and CDR2 from the germline V gene are ENHRY and SYGVKD. In DNA form, the CDR3 reads TGTGCCATCAGTGAAAAGACTCAGCCGCCTGAAGCTTTCTTT. As protein: CAISEKTQPPEAFF.

This clone was recorded once. The rearrangement links TRBV6-1 to TRBJ2-2, with 8 bases fitting TRBD1. CDR1 is MNHNS, CDR2 SASEGT, per germline. With 3 bases clipped from V and 1 base from J, the junction kept 4 bases outside the gene matches. The CDR3 runs to 16 residues. The CDR3 bases are TGTGCCAGCAGTGACCCCGGGACAGGGAACACCGGGGAGCTGTTTTTT. This encodes CASSDPGTGNTGELFF.

The chain employs TRBV6-2 or TRBV6-3 and TRBJ1-1; 7 bases are shared with TRBD1. Germline V gene data show CDR1 as MNHEY and CDR2 as SVGEGT. V lost 6 bases, J lost 3 bases, and 7 bases stayed unmatched. This CDR3 contains 14 residues. The CDR3, as DNA: TGTGCCAGCAGCCTCACAGGGGACCACACTGAAGCTTTCTTT. This gives the protein CASSLTGDHTEAFF.

The gene calls are TRBV12-3 or TRBV12-4 and TRBJ1-2; TRBD1 aligns across 7 bases. V lost 6 bases and J lost 3; bases outside the gene matches: 1. The CDR3 length is 12 residues. CDR3 DNA: TGTGCCAGCAGCCAGGGGGACTATGGCTACACCTTC. Its translation is CASSQGDYGYTF.

The chain has TRBV5-6 and TRBJ1-4; TRBD1 aligns across 8 bases. CDR3 size: 13 residues. Germline V CDR1 and CDR2: SGHDT, YYEEEE. V shed 4 bases and J 6 bases; nucleotides not matched to a gene: 2. Here the CDR3 reads CASSEQGDEKLFF. The CDR3 coding sequence is TGTGCCAGCAGCGAACAGGGGGATGAAAAACTGTTTTTT.

The chain joins TRBV6-5 to TRBJ2-2; TRBD2 aligns across 9 bases. Unmatched junction bases numbered 7, after V lost 7 bases and J lost 7 bases. Germline lookup yields CDR1 MNHEY and CDR2 SVGAGI. The CDR3 has 14 amino acids. The CDR3 loop is CASTLAGIGGELFF. Written as DNA, the CDR3 is TGTGCCAGCACGCTAGCGGGAATCGGCGGGGAGCTGTTTTTT.

Only a few counts were recorded for this clone. V is TRBV19 and J is TRBJ2-6; TRBD1 agrees at 8 bases. The CDR3 spans 16 residues. Germline V gene sequence: CDR1 LNHDA, CDR2 SQIVND (reference sequence). The junction had 3 bases not matched to a gene; V was cut back by 5 bases and J by 0 bases. CDR3 in amino acids: CASSSTGGSGANVLTF. Here the CDR3 DNA reads TGTGCCAGTAGTTCTACAGGGGGCTCTGGGGCCAACGTCCTGACTTTC.

The chain couples TRBV9 to TRBJ1-2; TRBD1 agrees at 10 bases. Trimming removed 4 bases from V and 5 bases from J; junction bases left unmatched: 5. The CDR3 sequence is 14 residues long. Germline CDR1 reads SGDLS; CDR2 reads YYNGEE. CDR3 DNA sequence: TGTGCCAGCAGCCCAGGACAGGGGGTTTATGGCTACACCTTC. It is translated as CASSPGQGVYGYTF.

The chain links TRBV6-5 to TRBJ1-1; 8 nucleotides line up with TRBD1. CDR3 length: 15 residues. The germline V gene encodes CDR1 MNHEY and CDR2 SVGAGI. J gave up 1 base and V 5 bases, and 6 bases lay outside the gene matches. CDR3 region: CASSNTGGENTEAFF. The CDR3 nucleotides are TGTGCCAGCAGTAACACAGGGGGAGAGAACACTGAAGCTTTCTTT.

The V and J genes are TRBV7-9 and TRBJ2-1; possible D gene TRBD2, 5 bases. CDR3 length: 13 amino acids. Per the germline V gene, CDR1 is SEHNR and CDR2 is FQNEAQ (reference sequence). Deletions cut 7 bases from V and 13 bases from J, with 20 bases between. The CDR3 nucleotides are TGTGCCAGCACCGTGGAGGCGAGTCAACCTCAGTTCTTC. This sequence encodes CASTVEASQPQFF.

The rearrangement uses TRBV10-3 and TRBJ1-2; 10 bases fit TRBD1. V gave up 6 bases and J gave up 4 bases; unmatched junction bases: 2. The V gene's germline CDR1 is ENHRY and CDR2 SYGVKD. The CDR3 length is 13 residues. The CDR3 nucleotides are TGTGCCATCAGCCGGGACAGGGGCTATGGCTACACCTTC. It encodes CAISRDRGYGYTF.